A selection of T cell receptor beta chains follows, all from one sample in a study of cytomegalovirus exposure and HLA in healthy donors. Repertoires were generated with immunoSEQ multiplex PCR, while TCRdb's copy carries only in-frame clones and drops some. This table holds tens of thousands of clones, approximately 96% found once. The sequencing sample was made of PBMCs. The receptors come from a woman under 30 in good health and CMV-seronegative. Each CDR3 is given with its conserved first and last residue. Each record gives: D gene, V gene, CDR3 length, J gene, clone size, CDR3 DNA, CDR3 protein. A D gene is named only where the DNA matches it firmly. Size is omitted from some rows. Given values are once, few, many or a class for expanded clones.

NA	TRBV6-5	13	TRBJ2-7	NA	TGTGCCAGCAGTTACGATAGCTGGTACGAGCAGTACTTC	CASSYDSWYEQYF
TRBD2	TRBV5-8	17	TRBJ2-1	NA	TGTGCCAGCAGCTTGGATGGTTTTTTAGCGGGCTACAATGAGCAGTTCTTC	CASSLDGFLAGYNEQFF
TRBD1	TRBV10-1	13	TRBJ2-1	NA	TGCGCCAGCAGTGACAGGGGGCATGGTGAGCAGTTCTTC	CASSDRGHGEQFF
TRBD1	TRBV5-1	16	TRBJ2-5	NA	TGCGCCAGCAGCTTGGGGAGCCGGGACAGTCAAGAGACCCAGTACTTC	CASSLGSRDSQETQYF
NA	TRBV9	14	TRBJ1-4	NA	TGTGCCAGCAGCGTAAGCGGAAACCAGGAAAAACTGTTTTTT	CASSVSGNQEKLFF
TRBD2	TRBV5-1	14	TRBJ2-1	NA	TGCGCCAGCAGCCCCCTAGCGGGGGGGAATGAGCAGTTCTTC	CASSPLAGGNEQFF
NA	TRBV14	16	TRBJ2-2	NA	TGTGCCAGCAGCCAAGTCGGGGGGCTTCGGACCGGGGAGCTGTTTTTT	CASSQVGGLRTGELFF
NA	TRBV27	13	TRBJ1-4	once	TGTGCCAGCGTGGACACCGTTAATGAAAAACTGTTTTTT	CASVDTVNEKLFF
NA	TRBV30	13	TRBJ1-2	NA	TGTGCCGCTAACGGAGGCGCGGGGAATGGCTACACCTTC	CAANGGAGNGYTF
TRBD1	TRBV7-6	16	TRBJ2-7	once	TGTGCCAGCAGCTTAGGGTCGGCCAGGGGGCTGGGCGAGCAGTACTTC	CASSLGSARGLGEQYF
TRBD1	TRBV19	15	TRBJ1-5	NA	TGTGCCAGTAGGTGGGACAGGTATAGCAATCAGCCCCAGCATTTT	CASRWDRYSNQPQHF
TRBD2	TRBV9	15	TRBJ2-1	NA	TGTGCCAGCAGCGCCCGGACTAGCGGGAGTTCTGAGCAGTTCTTC	CASSARTSGSSEQFF
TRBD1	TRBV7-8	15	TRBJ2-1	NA	TGTGCCAGCAGCTCCGGACAGGTAAGGGGCGATGAGCAGTTCTTC	CASSSGQVRGDEQFF
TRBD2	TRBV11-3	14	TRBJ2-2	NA	TGTGCCAGCAGCAGCGGGAGACTAACCGGGGAGCTGTTTTTT	CASSSGRLTGELFF
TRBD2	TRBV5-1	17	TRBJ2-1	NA	TGCGCCAGCAGCCCCCCTTTGGCGTCTAGCGGGGACAATGAGCAGTTCTTC	CASSPPLASSGDNEQFF
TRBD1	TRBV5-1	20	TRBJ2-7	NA	TGCGCCAGCAGCTTGAAGCCCCAGGACAGGGAAGGGCACAGCTCCTACGAGCAGTACTTC	CASSLKPQDREGHSSYEQYF
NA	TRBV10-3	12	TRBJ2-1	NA	TGTGCCATCGGTCCTAAATACAATGAGCAGTTCTTC	CAIGPKYNEQFF
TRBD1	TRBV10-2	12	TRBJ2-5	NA	TGCGCCAGCAGCCCGGGACAGGCCCCCAGGGACTTC	CASSPGQAPRDF
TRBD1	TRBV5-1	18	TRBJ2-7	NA	TGCGCCAGCAGCTTATACCCGGGACAGGGTAAAAACTCCTACGAGCAGTACTTC	CASSLYPGQGKNSYEQYF
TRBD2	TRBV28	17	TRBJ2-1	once	TGTGCCAGCAGTCCTGGGGCTGCAGGGAGGGCCTACAATGAGCAGTTCTTC	CASSPGAAGRAYNEQFF
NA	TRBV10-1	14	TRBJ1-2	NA	TGCGCCAGCGCCACCGGGCCGGGACTCTATGGCTACACCTTC	CASATGPGLYGYTF
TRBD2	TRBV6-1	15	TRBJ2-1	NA	TGTGCCAGCAGGACCGGAGCGGGAGCGTTCATTGAGCAGTTCTTC	CASRTGAGAFIEQFF
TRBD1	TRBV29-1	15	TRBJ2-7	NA	TGCAGCGTTGGCCCCGGGACAGGGGTCTCCTACGAGCAGTACTTC	CSVGPGTGVSYEQYF
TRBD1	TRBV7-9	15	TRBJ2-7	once	TGTGCCAGCAGCTACCGGGACAGGGGGCCTTACGAGCAGTACTTC	CASSYRDRGPYEQYF
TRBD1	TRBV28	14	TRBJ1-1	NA	TGTGCCAGCAGTCAGACAGGGGCAGTGACTGAAGCTTTCTTT	CASSQTGAVTEAFF